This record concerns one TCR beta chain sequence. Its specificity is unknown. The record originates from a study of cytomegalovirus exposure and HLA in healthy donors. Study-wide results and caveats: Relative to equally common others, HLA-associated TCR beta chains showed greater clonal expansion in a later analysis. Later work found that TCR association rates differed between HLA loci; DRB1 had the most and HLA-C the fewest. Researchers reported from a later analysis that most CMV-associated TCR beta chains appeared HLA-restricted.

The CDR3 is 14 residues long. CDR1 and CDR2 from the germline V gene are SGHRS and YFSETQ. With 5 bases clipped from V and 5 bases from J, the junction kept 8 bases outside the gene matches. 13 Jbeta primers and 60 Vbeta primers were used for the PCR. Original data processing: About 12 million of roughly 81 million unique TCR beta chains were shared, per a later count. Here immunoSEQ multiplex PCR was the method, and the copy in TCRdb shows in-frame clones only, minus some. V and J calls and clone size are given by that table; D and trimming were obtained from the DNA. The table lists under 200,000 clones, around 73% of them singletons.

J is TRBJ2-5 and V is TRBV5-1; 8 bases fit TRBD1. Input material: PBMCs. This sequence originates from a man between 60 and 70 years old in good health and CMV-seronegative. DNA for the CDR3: TGCGCCAGCAGTTTAAGACAGGGGAGGGAGACCCAGTACTTC. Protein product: CASSLRQGRETQYF.